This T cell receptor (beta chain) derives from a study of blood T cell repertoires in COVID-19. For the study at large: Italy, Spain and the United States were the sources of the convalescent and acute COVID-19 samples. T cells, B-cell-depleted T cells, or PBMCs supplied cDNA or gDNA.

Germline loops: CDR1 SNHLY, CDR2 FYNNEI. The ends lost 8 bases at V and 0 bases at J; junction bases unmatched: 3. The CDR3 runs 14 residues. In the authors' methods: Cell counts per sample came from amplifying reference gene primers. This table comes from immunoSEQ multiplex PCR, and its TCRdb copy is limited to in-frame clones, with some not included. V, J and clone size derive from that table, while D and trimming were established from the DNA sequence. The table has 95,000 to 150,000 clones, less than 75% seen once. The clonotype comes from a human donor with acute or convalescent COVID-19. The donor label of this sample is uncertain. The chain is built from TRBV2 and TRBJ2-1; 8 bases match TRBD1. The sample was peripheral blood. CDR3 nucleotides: TGTGCCAGCGAGGGACAGGACTCCTACAATGAGCAGTTCTTC. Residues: CASEGQDSYNEQFF.